A single sample gave rise to the 14 T cell receptor beta chains below, sequenced in a study of follicular helper T cells after annual influenza vaccination. Data came from immunoSEQ multiplex PCR; TCRdb stores just in-frame clones and leaves some out. The sample holds around 7,100 clones, roughly 88% seen once. Time point reported: 2015-2016 season, 7 days after influenza vaccination. The starting material was CXCR5+ CD38- circulating T follicular helper cells from blood, obtained 7 days after influenza vaccination. Subset indicated: circulating Tfh, non-naive CD4+CXCR5+PD-1+ (ICOS+CD38+ or ICOS-CD38-). These receptor sequences come from an adult who received the influenza vaccine.

This rearrangement joins TRBV6-1 to TRBJ1-4; D perhaps matches TRBD1 (5 bases). The CDR3 spans 15 residues. Germline V gene lookup returns CDR1 MNHNS and CDR2 SASEGT. V was clipped by 5 bases and J by 6 bases, with 16 bases between them. CDR3 sequence: CASSPNQGPYEKLFF. The CDR3, as DNA: TGTGCCAGCAGTCCCAACCAGGGACCTTATGAAAAACTGTTTTTT.

The rearrangement uses TRBV19 and TRBJ1-1; D not certain. Trimming pared 8 bases from V and 0 bases from J, leaving 16 bases between. Germline V gene lookup returns CDR1 LNHDA and CDR2 SQIVND (reference sequence). The CDR3 runs 15 residues. The CDR3 bases are TGTGCCAGTTCCGGGGTTTTCGACGTGAACACTGAAGCTTTCTTT. It encodes CASSGVFDVNTEAFF.

V is TRBV6-1 and J is TRBJ1-5, with D possibly TRBD1 on 5 matching bases. Germline V gene sequence: CDR1 MNHNS, CDR2 SASEGT. The CDR3 totals 16 residues. V lost 3 bases to trimming and J lost 10 bases, with 22 bases between them. The DNA of the CDR3 is TGTGCCAGCAGTGACCTACAGGTTGCCTACTCTCGTCCCCAGCATTTT. Amino acids: CASSDLQVAYSRPQHF.

This clone was recorded only once. V is TRBV7-9 and J is TRBJ1-4; tentatively, D is TRBD1 (5 bases). Per the germline V gene, CDR1 is SEHNR and CDR2 is FQNEAQ (reference sequence). The CDR3 has 15 amino acids. V was pared by 2 bases and J by 6 bases, with 13 bases between. CDR3 in amino acids: CASSLNGGKYEKLFF. CDR3 DNA sequence: TGTGCCAGCAGCTTAAACGGGGGGAAATATGAAAAACTGTTTTTT.

The chain is built from TRBV5-1 and TRBJ1-4; possibly TRBD1 for D (5 bases). V shed 2 bases and J shed 8 bases, with 13 bases lying between them. Per germline, CDR1 SGHRS and CDR2 YFSETQ. CDR3 length equals 14 residues. The CDR3: CASSFAGGEEKLFF. CDR3 in DNA: TGCGCCAGCAGCTTCGCGGGGGGTGAGGAAAAACTGTTTTTT.

V usage is TRBV5-4 and J usage is TRBJ2-5; D remains unclear. CDR1 and CDR2 (germline): SGHNT, YYREEE (reference sequence). Trimming removed 2 bases at V and 4 bases at J, with 9 bases between. This CDR3 spans 13 amino acids. CDR3 sequence reads: CASSFPSRETQYF. The CDR3 region has the DNA TGTGCCAGCAGCTTCCCGAGTAGAGAGACCCAGTACTTC. The full variable domain, completed using reference TRBV5-4 and TRBJ2-5, is ETGVTQSPTHLIKTRGQQVTLRCSSQSGHNTVSWYQQALGQGPQFIFQYYREEENGRGNFPPRFSGLQFPNYSSELNVNALELDDSALYLCASSFPSRETQYFGPGTRLLVL.

Here the CDR3 DNA reads TGTGCCACCAGCAGGTTGAAGGGGGCAGCCTACGAGCAGTACTTC. This sequence encodes CATSRLKGAAYEQYF. This chain links TRBV15 with TRBJ2-7; TRBD1 matches 7 bases. CDR3 size: 15 residues. Losses at the gene ends were 3 bases for V and 2 bases for J; bases not matched to a gene: 7. The germline V gene has CDR1 LNHNV and CDR2 YYDKDF (reference sequence).

The chain is built from TRBV6-5 and TRBJ2-3; TRBD2 might be the D (6 bases). Per germline, CDR1 MNHEY and CDR2 SVGAGI. Trimming took 5 bases from V and 7 from J, leaving 10 bases between them. The CDR3 is 12 residues long. This CDR3 reads CASSGDSNTQYF. CDR3 sequence (DNA): TGTGCCAGCAGTGGGGACTCAAATACGCAGTATTTT.

This clone appeared once. The V and J genes are TRBV6-5 and TRBJ2-7, with 13 bases that match TRBD2. The J segment lost 6 bases and the V segment lost 2 bases, leaving 7 bases of the junction unmatched. The CDR3 has 16 amino acids. Germline-derived CDR1 and CDR2 are MNHEY and SVGAGI. CDR3 in amino acids: CASSYGIGLAGVEQYF. As DNA, the CDR3 is TGTGCCAGCAGTTACGGGATCGGACTAGCGGGGGTCGAGCAGTACTTC.

J is TRBJ2-5 and V is TRBV11-2, with 8 nucleotides matching TRBD2. CDR1 and CDR2 from the germline V gene are SGHAT and FQNNGV. The CDR3 sequence is 14 residues long. V lost 5 bases and J lost 2; bases outside the gene matches: 4. As DNA, the CDR3 is TGTGCCAGCAGCATTAGCGGGAAGCAAGAGACCCAGTACTTC. Amino acid sequence: CASSISGKQETQYF.

The CDR3: CAWSALAGGDTQYF. In nucleotides, the CDR3 is TGTGCCTGGAGTGCTCTAGCGGGGGGGGATACGCAGTATTTT. V gene TRBV30 combines with J gene TRBJ2-3, with 12 nucleotides matching TRBD2. The V gene end was trimmed by 1 base and the J gene end by 6 bases; junction bases not matched to a gene: 2. CDR1 and CDR2 from the germline V gene are GTSNPN and SVGIG (reference sequence). The CDR3 runs to 14 residues.

This clone is a singleton in its sample. The chain carries TRBV11-3 and TRBJ2-1; D gene uncertain. The CDR3 is made up of 14 amino acids. The germline V gene encodes CDR1 SGHNT and CDR2 YENEEA. Between the trimmed V and J ends, which lost 0 bases and 4 bases, there was a span of 7 bases. CDR3 loop: CASSLDSDYNEQFF. The CDR3 region has the DNA TGTGCCAGCAGCTTAGATTCAGATTACAATGAGCAGTTCTTC. Based on the CDR3 plus reference TRBV11-3 and TRBJ2-1, the full variable domain is EAGVVQSPRYKIIEKKQPVAFWCNPISGHNTLYWYLQNLGQGPELLIRYENEEAVDDSQLPKDRFSAERLKGVDSTLKIQPAELGDSAVYLCASSLDSDYNEQFFGPGTRLTVL.

J is TRBJ1-5 and V is TRBV28; D might be TRBD1 (5 bases). Per germline, CDR1 MDHEN and CDR2 SYDVKM. CDR3 length: 13 amino acids. Trimming took 4 bases from V and 6 from J, leaving 10 bases between them. The CDR3 loop reads CASSSPGGQPQHF. The CDR3 DNA follows: TGTGCCAGCAGTTCCCCGGGGGGTCAGCCCCAGCATTTT.

The V and J genes are TRBV5-1 and TRBJ1-2; TRBD1 aligns across 10 bases. Germline V gives CDR1 SGHRS, CDR2 YFSETQ. The J segment lost 6 bases and the V segment lost 4 bases, leaving 9 bases of the junction unmatched. The CDR3 is made up of 15 amino acids. CDR3 sequence reads: CASSPIDRGLDGYTF. In nucleotides, the CDR3 is TGCGCCAGCAGCCCAATCGACAGGGGGCTGGATGGCTACACCTTC.